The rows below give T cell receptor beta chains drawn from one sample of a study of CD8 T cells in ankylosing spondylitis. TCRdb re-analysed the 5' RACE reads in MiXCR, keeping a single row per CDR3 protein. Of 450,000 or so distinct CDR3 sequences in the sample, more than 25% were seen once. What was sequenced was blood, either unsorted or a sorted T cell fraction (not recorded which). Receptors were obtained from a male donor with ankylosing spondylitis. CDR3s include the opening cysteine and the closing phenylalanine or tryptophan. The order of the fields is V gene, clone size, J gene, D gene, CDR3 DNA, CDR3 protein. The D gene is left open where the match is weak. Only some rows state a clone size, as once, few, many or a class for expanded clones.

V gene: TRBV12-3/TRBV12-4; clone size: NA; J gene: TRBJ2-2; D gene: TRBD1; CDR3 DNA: TGTGCCAGCATCGGGACAGCATTGACCGGGGAGCTGTTTTTT; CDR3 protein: CASIGTALTGELFF
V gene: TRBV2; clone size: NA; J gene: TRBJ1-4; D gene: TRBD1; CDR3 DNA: TGTGCCAGCAGGAAAACAGGGGGTGCTAATGAAAAACTGTTTTTT; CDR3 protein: CASRKTGGANEKLFF
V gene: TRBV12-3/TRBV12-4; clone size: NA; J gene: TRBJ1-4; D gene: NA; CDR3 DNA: TGTGCCAGCACCCAAGGGGATGGTCAAAAACTGTTTTTT; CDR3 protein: CASTQGDGQKLFF
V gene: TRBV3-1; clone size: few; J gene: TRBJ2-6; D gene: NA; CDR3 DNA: TGTGCCAGCAGCCATATTACAGGGCGCTCTGGGGCCAACGTCCTGACTTTC; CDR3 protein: CASSHITGRSGANVLTF
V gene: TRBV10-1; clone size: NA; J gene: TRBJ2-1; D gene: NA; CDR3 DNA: TGCGCCAGCAGTGAGTCGATGGGGCCCGTGGGGCAGTTCTTC; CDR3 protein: CASSESMGPVGQFF
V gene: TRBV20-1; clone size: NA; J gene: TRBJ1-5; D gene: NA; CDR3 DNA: TGCAGTGCTAGGGTGGAGCCTAATCAGCCCCAGCATTTT; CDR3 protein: CSARVEPNQPQHF
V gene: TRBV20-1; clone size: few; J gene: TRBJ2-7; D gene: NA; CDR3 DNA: TGCAGTGCCGGATTCCTCGAGCAGTACTTC; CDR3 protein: CSAGFLEQYF
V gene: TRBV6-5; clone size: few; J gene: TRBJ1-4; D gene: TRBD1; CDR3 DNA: TGTGCCAGCAGTTTCCAGGGGGTCGGTGAAAAACTGTTTTTT; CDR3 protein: CASSFQGVGEKLFF
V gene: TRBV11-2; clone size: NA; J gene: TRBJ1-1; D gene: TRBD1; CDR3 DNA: TGTGCCAGCAGCTTAGGGTCCCGGGACAGGGACACTGAAGCTTTCTTT; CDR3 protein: CASSLGSRDRDTEAFF
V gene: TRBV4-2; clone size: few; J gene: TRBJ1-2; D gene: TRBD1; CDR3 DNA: TGTGCCAGCAGCCAGGCTACCGGGACAGGGGCTAACTATGGCTACACCTTC; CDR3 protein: CASSQATGTGANYGYTF
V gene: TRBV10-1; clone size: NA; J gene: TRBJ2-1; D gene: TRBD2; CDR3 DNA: TGCGCCAGCAGTTCCCCCGGGACTAGCGGGAGGGCCGGCGATGAGCAGTTCTTC; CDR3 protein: CASSSPGTSGRAGDEQFF
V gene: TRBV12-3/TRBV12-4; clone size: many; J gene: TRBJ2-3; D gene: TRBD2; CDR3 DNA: TGTGCCAGCACCTTCAGCGGGAGCCCCGATACGCAGTATTTT; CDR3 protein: CASTFSGSPDTQYF
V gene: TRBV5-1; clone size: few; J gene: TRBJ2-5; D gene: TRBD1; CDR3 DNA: TGCGCCAGCAGCTTAGGGGACAGTTATCAAGAGACCCAGTACTTC; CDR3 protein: CASSLGDSYQETQYF
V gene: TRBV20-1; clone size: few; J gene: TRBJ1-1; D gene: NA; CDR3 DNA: TGCAGTGCTAGACAGCCGAGCACTGAAGCTTTCTTT; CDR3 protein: CSARQPSTEAFF
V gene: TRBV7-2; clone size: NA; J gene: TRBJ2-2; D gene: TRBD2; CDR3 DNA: TGTGCCAGCAGCCTGACTAGCGGGAGAGCGAACACCGGGGAGCTGTTTTTT; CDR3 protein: CASSLTSGRANTGELFF
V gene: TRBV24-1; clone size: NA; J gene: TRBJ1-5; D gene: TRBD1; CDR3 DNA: TGTGCCACCAGTGATCCACGGGAAGGGACAGGAGACAATCAGCCCCAGCATTTT; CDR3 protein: CATSDPREGTGDNQPQHF
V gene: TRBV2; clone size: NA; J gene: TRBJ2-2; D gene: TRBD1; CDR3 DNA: TGTGCCAGCACCGGACAGGGGCTGGCCGGGGAGCTGTTTTTT; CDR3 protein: CASTGQGLAGELFF
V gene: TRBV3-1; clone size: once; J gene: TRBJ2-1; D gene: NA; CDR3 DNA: TGTGCCAGCATCAACTTGGGGGCTAGCGGCGGGAAGCAGTTCTTC; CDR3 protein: CASINLGASGGKQFF
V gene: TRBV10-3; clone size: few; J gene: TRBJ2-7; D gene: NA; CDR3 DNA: TGTGCCATCAGTGTAGGGGTGTACGAGCAGTACTTC; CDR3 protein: CAISVGVYEQYF
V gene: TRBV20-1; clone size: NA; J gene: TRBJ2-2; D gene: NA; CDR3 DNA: TGCAGTGGGTGGAGGAACACCGGGGAGCTGTTTTTT; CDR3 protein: CSGWRNTGELFF
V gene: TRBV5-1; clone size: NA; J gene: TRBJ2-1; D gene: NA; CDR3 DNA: TGCGCCAGCAGCTTGCAGGCCTTGAGCTCCTACAATGAGCAGTTCTTC; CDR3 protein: CASSLQALSSYNEQFF
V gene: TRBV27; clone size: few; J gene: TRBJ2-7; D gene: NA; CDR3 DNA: TGTGCCAGCAGCCGGGGGTTTTGGGACAGTGATACCTACGAGCAGTACTTC; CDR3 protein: CASSRGFWDSDTYEQYF
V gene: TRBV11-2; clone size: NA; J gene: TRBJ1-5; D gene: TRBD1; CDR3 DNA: TGTGCCAGCAGCCGGGACAGGAATAATCAGCCCCAGCATTTT; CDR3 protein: CASSRDRNNQPQHF
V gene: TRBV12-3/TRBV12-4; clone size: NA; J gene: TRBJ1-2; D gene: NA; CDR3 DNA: TGTGCCAGCAGTACGGACAGTTACGATGGCTACACCTTC; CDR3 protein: CASSTDSYDGYTF
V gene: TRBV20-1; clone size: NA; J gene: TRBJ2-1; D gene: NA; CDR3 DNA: TGCAGTGCCGTCTGGCGGCGCTCCTACAATGAGCAGTTCTTC; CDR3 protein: CSAVWRRSYNEQFF
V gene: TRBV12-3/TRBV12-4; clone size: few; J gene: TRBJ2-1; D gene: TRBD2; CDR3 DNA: TGTGCCAGCAGTTTAACTAGCGGGAGTTATGAGCAGTTCTTC; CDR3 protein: CASSLTSGSYEQFF
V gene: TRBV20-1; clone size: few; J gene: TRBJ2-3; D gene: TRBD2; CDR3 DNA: TGCAGTGCTAGAGACTCCCAGCGGGAGACAGATACGCAGTATTTT; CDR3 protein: CSARDSQRETDTQYF
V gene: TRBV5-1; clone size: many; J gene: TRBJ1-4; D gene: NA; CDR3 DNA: TGCGCCAGCAGCTTGATCGGGGGGCAAGCGACTAATGAAAAACTGTTTTTT; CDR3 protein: CASSLIGGQATNEKLFF
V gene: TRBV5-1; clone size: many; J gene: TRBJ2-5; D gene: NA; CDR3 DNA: TGCGCCAGCAGCTCCCCGACGGGGACCCAAGAGACCCAGTACTTC; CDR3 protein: CASSSPTGTQETQYF
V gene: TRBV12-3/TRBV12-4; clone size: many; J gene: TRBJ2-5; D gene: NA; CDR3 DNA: TGTGCCAGCAGTTTACAAAGCCAAGAGACCCAGTACTTC; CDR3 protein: CASSLQSQETQYF
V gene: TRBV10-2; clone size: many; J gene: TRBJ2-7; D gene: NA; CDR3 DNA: TGCGCCAGCAGCGGACCCCGGGGTTACGGCAAGCAGTACTTC; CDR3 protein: CASSGPRGYGKQYF
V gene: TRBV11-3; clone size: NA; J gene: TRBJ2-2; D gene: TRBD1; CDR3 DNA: TGTGCCAGCAGCGAAACAGGGGGCAGGAACACCGGGGAGCTGTTTTTT; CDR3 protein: CASSETGGRNTGELFF